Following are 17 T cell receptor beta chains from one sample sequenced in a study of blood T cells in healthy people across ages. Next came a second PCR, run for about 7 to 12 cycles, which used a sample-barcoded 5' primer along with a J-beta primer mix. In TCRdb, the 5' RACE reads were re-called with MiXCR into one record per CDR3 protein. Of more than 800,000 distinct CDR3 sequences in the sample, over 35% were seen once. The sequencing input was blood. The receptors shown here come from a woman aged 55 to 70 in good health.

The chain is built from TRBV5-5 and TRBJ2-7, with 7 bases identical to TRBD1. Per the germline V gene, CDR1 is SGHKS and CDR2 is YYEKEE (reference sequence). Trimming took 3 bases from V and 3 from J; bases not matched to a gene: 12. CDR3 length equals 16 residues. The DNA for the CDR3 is TGTGCCAGCAGCTCAGAACAATCGACAGGGAACTACGAGCAGTACTTC. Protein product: CASSSEQSTGNYEQYF.

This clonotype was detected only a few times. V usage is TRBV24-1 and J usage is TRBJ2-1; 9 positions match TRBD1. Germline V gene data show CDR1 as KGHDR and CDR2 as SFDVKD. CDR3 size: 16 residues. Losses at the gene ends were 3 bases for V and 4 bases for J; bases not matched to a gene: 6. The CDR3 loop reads CATSDAGTGLYNEQFF. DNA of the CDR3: TGTGCCACCAGTGATGCGGGGACAGGGCTTTACAATGAGCAGTTCTTC.

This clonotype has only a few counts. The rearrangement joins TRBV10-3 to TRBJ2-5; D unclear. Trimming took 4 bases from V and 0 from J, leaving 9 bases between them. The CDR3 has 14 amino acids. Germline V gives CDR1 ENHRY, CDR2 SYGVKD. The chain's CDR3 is CAISVRQNQETQYF. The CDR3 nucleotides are TGTGCCATCAGTGTCCGGCAGAACCAAGAGACCCAGTACTTC.

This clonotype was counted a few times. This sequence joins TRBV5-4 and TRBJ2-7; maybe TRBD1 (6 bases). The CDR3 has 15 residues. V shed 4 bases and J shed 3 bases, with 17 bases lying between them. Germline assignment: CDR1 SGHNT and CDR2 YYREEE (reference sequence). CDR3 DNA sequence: TGTGCCAGCAGCCTGGGGGATCACAGGGTCTACGAGCAGTACTTC. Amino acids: CASSLGDHRVYEQYF.

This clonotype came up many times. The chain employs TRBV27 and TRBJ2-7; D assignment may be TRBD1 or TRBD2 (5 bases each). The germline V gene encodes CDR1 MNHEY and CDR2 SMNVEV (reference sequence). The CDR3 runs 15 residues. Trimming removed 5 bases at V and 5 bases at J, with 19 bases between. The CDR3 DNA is TGTGCCAGCAGTCAGAGGGACGGAGTAGCCAACGAGCAGTACTTC. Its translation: CASSQRDGVANEQYF.

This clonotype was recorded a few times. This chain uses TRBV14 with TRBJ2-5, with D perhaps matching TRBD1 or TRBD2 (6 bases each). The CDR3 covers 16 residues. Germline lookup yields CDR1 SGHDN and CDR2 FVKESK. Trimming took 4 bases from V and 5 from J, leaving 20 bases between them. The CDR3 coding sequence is TGTGCCAGCAGCCGTAAACCCGGGGGACATAGGGAGACCCAGTACTTC. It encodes CASSRKPGGHRETQYF.

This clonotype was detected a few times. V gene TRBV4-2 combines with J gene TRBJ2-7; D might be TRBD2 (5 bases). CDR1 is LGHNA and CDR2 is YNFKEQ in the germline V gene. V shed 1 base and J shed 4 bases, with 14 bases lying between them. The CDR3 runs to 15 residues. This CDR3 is CASSQGGGGIYEQYF. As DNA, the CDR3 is TGTGCCAGCAGCCAAGGCGGCGGAGGCATTTACGAGCAGTACTTC.

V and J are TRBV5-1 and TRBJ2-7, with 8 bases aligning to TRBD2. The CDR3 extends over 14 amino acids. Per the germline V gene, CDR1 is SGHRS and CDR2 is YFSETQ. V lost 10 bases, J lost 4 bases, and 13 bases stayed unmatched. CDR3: CAGPRREGRYEQYF. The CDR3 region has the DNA TGCGCCGGACCGAGACGGGAGGGCAGGTACGAGCAGTACTTC.

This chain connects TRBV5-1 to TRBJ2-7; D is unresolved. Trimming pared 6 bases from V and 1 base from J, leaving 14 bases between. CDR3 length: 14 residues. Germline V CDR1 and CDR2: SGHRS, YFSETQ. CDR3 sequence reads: CASTSDTLSYEQYF. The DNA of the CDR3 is TGCGCCAGCACAAGCGACACTTTATCCTACGAGCAGTACTTC. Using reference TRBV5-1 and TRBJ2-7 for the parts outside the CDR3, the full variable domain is KAGVTQTPRYLIKTRGQQVTLSCSPISGHRSVSWYQQTPGQGLQFLFEYFSETQRNKGNFPGRFSGRQFSNSRSEMNVSTLELGDSALYLCASTSDTLSYEQYFGPGTRLTVT.

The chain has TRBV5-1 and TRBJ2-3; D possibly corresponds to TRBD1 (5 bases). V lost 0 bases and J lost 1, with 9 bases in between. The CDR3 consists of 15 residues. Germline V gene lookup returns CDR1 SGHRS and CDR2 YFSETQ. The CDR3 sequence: CASSLEKTGTDTQYF. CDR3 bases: TGCGCCAGCAGCTTGGAAAAGACAGGCACAGATACGCAGTATTTT.

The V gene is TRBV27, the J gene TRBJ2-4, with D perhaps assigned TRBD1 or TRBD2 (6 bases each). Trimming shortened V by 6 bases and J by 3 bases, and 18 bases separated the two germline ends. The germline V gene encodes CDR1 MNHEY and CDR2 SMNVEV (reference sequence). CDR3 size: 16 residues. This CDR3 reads CASSRKGGYDKNIQYF. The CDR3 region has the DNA TGTGCCAGCAGCCGGAAGGGGGGTTACGACAAAAACATTCAGTACTTC.

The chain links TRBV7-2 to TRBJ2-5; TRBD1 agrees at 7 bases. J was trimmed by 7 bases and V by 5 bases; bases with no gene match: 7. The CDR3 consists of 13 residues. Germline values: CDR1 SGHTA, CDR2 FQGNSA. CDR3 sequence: CASSPGTASTQYF. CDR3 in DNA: TGTGCCAGCAGCCCAGGGACAGCTTCGACCCAGTACTTC.

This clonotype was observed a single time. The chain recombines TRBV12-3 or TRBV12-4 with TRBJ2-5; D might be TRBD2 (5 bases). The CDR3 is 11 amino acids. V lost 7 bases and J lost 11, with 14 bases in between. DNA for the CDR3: TGTGCCAGCAACCAGGCGGGTGAGCAGTACTTC. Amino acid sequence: CASNQAGEQYF.

Here the CDR3 reads CASSDTGGYEQYF. For the CDR3, the DNA is TGTGCCAGCAGCGATACAGGGGGCTACGAGCAGTACTTC. The genes are TRBV5-6 and TRBJ2-7; 8 bases fit TRBD1. CDR1 and CDR2 from the germline V gene are SGHDT and YYEEEE. J was trimmed by 3 bases and V by 4 bases; bases with no gene match: 3. The CDR3 sequence is 13 residues long.

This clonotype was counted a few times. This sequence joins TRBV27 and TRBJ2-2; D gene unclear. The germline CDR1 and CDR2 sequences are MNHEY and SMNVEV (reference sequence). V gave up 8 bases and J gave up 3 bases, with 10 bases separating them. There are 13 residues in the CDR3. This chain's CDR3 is CASGPTYTGELFF. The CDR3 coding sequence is TGTGCCAGCGGGCCCACCTACACCGGGGAGCTGTTTTTT.

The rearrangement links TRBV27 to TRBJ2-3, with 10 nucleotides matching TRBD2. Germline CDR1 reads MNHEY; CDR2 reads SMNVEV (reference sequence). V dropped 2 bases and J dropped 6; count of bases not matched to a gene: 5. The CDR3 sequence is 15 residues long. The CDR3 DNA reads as TGTGCCAGCAGTTTAAAGCGGGGGGGATGGGATACGCAGTATTTT. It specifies CASSLKRGGWDTQYF.

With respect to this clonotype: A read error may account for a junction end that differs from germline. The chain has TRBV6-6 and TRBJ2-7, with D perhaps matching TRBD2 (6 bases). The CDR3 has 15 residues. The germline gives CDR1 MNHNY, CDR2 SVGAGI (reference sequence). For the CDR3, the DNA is TGTGCCAGCAGCCCCCGGAGGGAAAGCTCCTACGAGCTGTACTTC. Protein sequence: CASSPRRESSYELYF.